This T cell receptor beta chain was recorded in a study of blood T cell repertoires in COVID-19. Study-level information: Acute-phase and convalescent COVID-19 samples originated in the United States, Italy and Spain. T cells, B-cell-depleted T cells, or PBMCs provided the cDNA or gDNA that served as material.

In the source study's methods: Amplification from reference gene primers served as the basis for estimated nucleated cell counts. Sequencing used immunoSEQ multiplex PCR; TCRdb keeps in-frame clones, though not all of them. From that table come the V and J calls and clone size; the DNA was used to work out D and trimming. Among tens of thousands of clones listed, around 90% were seen once. V trimming: 3 bases; J trimming: 2 bases; junction bases outside the gene matches: 19. The CDR3 has 22 amino acids. CDR1 and CDR2 from the germline V gene are ENHRY and SYGVKD. Sample: peripheral blood. The TCR comes from a man in his 70s with acute or convalescent COVID-19. The V and J genes are TRBV10-3 and TRBJ2-6, with TRBD1 identical over 10 bases. CDR3 sequence: CAISDGLLGTGATQPGANVLTF. In nucleotides, the CDR3 is TGTGCCATCAGTGATGGGCTATTGGGGACAGGGGCCACCCAGCCTGGGGCCAACGTCCTGACTTTC.